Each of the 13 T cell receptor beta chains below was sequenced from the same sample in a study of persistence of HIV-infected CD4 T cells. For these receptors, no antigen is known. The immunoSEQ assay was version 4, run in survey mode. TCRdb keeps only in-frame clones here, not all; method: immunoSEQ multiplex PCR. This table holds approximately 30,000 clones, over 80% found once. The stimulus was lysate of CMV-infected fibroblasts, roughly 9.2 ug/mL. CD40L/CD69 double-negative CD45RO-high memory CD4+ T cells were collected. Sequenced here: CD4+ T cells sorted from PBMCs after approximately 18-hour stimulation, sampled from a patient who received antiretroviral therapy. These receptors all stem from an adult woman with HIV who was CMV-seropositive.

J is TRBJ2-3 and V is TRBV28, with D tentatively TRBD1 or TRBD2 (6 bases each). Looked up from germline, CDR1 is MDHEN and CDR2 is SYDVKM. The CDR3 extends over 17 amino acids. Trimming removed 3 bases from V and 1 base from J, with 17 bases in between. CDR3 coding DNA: TGTGCCAGCAGTTTCGGGGGCGCATTGGGACGCACAGATACGCAGTATTTT. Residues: CASSFGGALGRTDTQYF.

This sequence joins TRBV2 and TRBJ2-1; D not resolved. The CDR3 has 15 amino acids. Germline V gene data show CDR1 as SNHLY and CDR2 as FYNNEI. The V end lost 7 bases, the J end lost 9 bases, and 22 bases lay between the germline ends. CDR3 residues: CASIVDGTPSREQFF. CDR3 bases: TGTGCCAGCATTGTTGATGGAACTCCCTCTCGTGAGCAGTTCTTC.

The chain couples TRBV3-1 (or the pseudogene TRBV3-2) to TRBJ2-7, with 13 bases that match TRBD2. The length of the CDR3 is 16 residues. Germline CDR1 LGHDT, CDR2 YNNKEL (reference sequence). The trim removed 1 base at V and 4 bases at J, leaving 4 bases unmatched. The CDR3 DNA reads TGTGCCAGCAGCCAAGGGACTAGCGGGAGATCTTACGAGCAGTACTTC. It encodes CASSQGTSGRSYEQYF.

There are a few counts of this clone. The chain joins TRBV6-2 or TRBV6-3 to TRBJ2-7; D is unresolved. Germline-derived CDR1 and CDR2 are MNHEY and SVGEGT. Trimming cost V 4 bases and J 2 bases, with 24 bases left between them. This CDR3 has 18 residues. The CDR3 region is CASSSPSSTVGSPYEQYF. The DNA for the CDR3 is TGTGCCAGCAGTTCGCCCTCTTCGACTGTCGGGTCGCCCTACGAGCAGTACTTC.

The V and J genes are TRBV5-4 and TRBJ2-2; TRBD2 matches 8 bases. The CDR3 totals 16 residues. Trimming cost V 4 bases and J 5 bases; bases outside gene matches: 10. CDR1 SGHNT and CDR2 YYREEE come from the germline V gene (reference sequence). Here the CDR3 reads CASSLRGGALTGELFF. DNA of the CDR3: TGTGCCAGCAGCCTCCGGGGGGGGGCGCTTACCGGGGAGCTGTTTTTT.

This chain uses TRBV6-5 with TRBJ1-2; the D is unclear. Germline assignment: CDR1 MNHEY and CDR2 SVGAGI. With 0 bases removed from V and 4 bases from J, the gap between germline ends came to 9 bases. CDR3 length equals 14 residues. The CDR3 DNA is TGTGCCAGCAGTTACTCACGGGCGGTCTATGGCTACACCTTC. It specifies CASSYSRAVYGYTF.

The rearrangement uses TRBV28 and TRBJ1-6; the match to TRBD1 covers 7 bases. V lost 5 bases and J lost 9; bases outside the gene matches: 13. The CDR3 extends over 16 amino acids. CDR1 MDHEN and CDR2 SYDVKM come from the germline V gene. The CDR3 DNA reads TGTGCCAGCAGTGGCCCGAGACAGGGCAATAGTTCACCCCTCCACTTT. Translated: CASSGPRQGNSSPLHF. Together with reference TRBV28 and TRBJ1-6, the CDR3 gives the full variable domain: DVKVTQSSRYLVKRTGEKVFLECVQDMDHENMFWYRQDPGLGLRLIYFSYDVKMKEKGDIPEGYSVSREKKERFSLILESASTNQTSMYLCASSGPRQGNSSPLHFGNGTRLTVT.

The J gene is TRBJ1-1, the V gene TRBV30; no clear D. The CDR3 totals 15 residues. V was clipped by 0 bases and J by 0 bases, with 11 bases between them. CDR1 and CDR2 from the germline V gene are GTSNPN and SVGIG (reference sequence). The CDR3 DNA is TGTGCCTGGAGTGTGGGCAAGTACATGAACACTGAAGCTTTCTTT. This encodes CAWSVGKYMNTEAFF.

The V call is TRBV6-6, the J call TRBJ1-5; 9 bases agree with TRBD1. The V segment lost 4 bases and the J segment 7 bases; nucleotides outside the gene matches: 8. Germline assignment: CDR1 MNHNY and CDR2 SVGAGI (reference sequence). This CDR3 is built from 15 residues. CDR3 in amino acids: CASSWTGVIWQPQHF. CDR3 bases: TGTGCCAGCAGTTGGACAGGGGTTATTTGGCAGCCCCAGCATTTT.

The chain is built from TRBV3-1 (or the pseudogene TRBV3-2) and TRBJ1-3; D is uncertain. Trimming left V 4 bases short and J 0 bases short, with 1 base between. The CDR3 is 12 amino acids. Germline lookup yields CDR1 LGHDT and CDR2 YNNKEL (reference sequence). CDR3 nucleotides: TGTGCCAGCAGCCCCTCTGGAAACACCATATATTTT. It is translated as CASSPSGNTIYF.

CDR3 in DNA: TGTGCCAGCAAGGGGGTACAGGACTACTATGGCTACACCTTC. The encoded protein is CASKGVQDYYGYTF. The rearrangement uses TRBV19 and TRBJ1-2; possible D gene TRBD1, 6 bases. The V and J ends lost 9 bases and 3 bases respectively, with 17 bases between them. Germline V lookup: CDR1 LNHDA, CDR2 SQIVND (reference sequence). This CDR3 spans 14 amino acids.

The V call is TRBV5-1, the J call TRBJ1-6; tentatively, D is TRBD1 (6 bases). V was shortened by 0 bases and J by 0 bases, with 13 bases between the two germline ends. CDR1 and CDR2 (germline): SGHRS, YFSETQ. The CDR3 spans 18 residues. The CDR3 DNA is TGCGCCAGCAGCTTGGGGGGGCCAACGAGCTCCTATAATTCACCCCTCCACTTT. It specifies CASSLGGPTSSYNSPLHF.

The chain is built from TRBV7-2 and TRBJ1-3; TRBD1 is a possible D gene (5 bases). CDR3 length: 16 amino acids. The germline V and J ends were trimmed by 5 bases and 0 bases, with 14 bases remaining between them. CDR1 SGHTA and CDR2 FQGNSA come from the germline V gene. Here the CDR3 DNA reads TGTGCCAGCAGCCAAAAGGGGACTGGCTCTGGAAACACCATATATTTT. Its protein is CASSQKGTGSGNTIYF.